The sample holds a few counts of the clone carrying this T cell receptor beta chain. The CDR3 totals 13 residues. Looked up from germline, CDR1 is SQVTM and CDR2 is ANQGSEA. Trimming removed 3 bases at V and 1 base at J, with 9 bases between. This sample stems from a study of cytomegalovirus exposure and HLA in healthy donors. The primer mix had 60 Vbeta and 13 Jbeta primers. Sequencing was performed with immunoSEQ multiplex PCR; in TCRdb, only in-frame clones are kept and a portion is missing. Of 150,000 to 200,000 clones detected, 84% appear once; the ten largest clones hold approximately 0.25%. What was sequenced was PBMCs. V and J are TRBV29-1 and TRBJ1-1; D is unresolved. The TCR was taken from a boy aged 10-17 years in good health and CMV-seronegative. The chain's CDR3 is CSVDPAGNTEAFF. CDR3 in DNA: TGCAGCGTTGATCCAGCGGGGAACACTGAAGCTTTCTTT.